Presented here are 23 T cell receptor beta chains from one specimen sequenced in a study of response to subunit inactivated influenza vaccine. TCRdb reprocessed the RT-PCR reads with MiXCR, giving one entry per CDR3 protein. The sample records 530,000 or so distinct CDR3 sequences, 14% being singletons. The specimen comprised PBMCs from blood, sampled about 11 days after vaccination. The receptors come from a man in his fifties who received an inactivated influenza vaccine.

V and J are TRBV7-2 and TRBJ2-1, with 7 positions matching TRBD1. This CDR3 is built from 16 residues. V shed 1 base, J shed 4 bases, and the junction held 7 bases outside the gene matches. Germline V gene sequence: CDR1 SGHTA, CDR2 FQGNSA. CDR3 amino acids: CASSLGFGRGYNEQFF. The CDR3 DNA reads as TGTGCCAGCAGCTTAGGGTTTGGCAGGGGGTACAATGAGCAGTTCTTC.

This clonotype turned up a few times. The chain employs TRBV11-2 and TRBJ2-5; 7 bases align to TRBD1. Trimming took 5 bases from V and 5 from J; bases not matched to a gene: 8. CDR1 is SGHAT, CDR2 FQNNGV, per germline. CDR3 size: 14 residues. The chain's CDR3 is CASSLRQGWETQYF. CDR3 DNA sequence: TGTGCCAGCAGCCTCCGACAGGGATGGGAGACCCAGTACTTC.

The chain combines TRBV18 with TRBJ2-7; perhaps TRBD1 as D (6 bases). Per the germline V gene, CDR1 is KGHSH and CDR2 is LQKENI. The CDR3 totals 14 residues. The germline V and J ends were trimmed by 3 bases and 6 bases, with 15 bases remaining between them. CDR3 region: CASSPTGIGGEQYF. The CDR3 bases are TGTGCCAGCTCACCCACAGGGATTGGGGGCGAGCAGTACTTC.

This clonotype was seen a few times. This chain joins TRBV6-2 or TRBV6-3 and TRBJ2-1, with 9 positions matching TRBD1. This CDR3 has 14 amino acids. Germline lookup yields CDR1 MNHEY and CDR2 SVGEGT. The junction had 4 bases not matched to a gene; V was cut back by 6 bases and J by 4 bases. CDR3 loop: CASSDRGWYNEQFF. The CDR3 bases are TGTGCCAGCAGCGACAGGGGGTGGTACAATGAGCAGTTCTTC.

The chain uses TRBV5-1 and TRBJ2-5; 7 bases are a match to TRBD1. Per the germline V gene, CDR1 is SGHRS and CDR2 is YFSETQ. This CDR3 comprises 14 residues. With V trimmed by 3 bases and J by 3 bases, 5 bases remained unmatched. The CDR3 bases are TGCGCCAGCAGCTGGAGACAGGGTAAAGAGACCCAGTACTTC. Translation: CASSWRQGKETQYF.

The chain carries TRBV19 and TRBJ2-7, with TRBD2 identical over 9 bases. Germline V gene sequence: CDR1 LNHDA, CDR2 SQIVND (reference sequence). The CDR3 spans 14 residues. The V segment lost 4 bases and the J segment 7 bases; nucleotides outside the gene matches: 8. This CDR3 is CASSTTREGREQYF. CDR3 DNA: TGTGCCAGTAGTACCACGCGGGAGGGACGGGAGCAGTACTTC. Full variable domain (rest looked up from reference TRBV19 and TRBJ2-7): DGGITQSPKYLFRKEGQNVTLSCEQNLNHDAMYWYRQDPGQGLRLIYYSQIVNDFQKGDIAEGYSVSREKKESFPLTVTSAQKNPTAFYLCASSTTREGREQYFGPGTRLTVT.

J is TRBJ1-5 and V is TRBV28, with a tentative D call TRBD1 (5 bases). Germline CDR1 is MDHEN and CDR2 is SYDVKM. V shed 7 bases and J shed 5 bases, with 15 bases lying between them. The CDR3 spans 14 residues. The CDR3 nucleotides are TGTGCCAGCACGATGGGGCAGGGCTATCAGCCCCAGCATTTT. It yields the protein CASTMGQGYQPQHF.

This clonotype was detected only a few times. V gene TRBV6-1 combines with J gene TRBJ2-4; maybe TRBD2 (6 bases). The CDR3 sequence is 14 residues long. V was trimmed by 6 bases and J by 2 bases, leaving 11 bases between them. The germline V gene has CDR1 MNHNS and CDR2 SASEGT. This CDR3 reads CASRRGRSKNIQYF. In nucleotides, the CDR3 is TGTGCCAGCAGGCGGGGTCGATCCAAAAACATTCAGTACTTC.

The sample holds many counts of this clonotype. The chain employs TRBV29-1 and TRBJ2-1; TRBD1 matches 9 bases. This CDR3 comprises 16 residues. Germline CDR1 and CDR2: SQVTM and ANQGSEA. Trimming at V came to 7 bases and at J to 3 bases, leaving 13 bases not matched to a gene. CDR3 bases: TGCAGCGCCGAGGGATCCCTGGACAGGGGCTACAATGAGCAGTTCTTC. It specifies CSAEGSLDRGYNEQFF.

In this sample, this clonotype turned up many times. The chain has TRBV29-1 and TRBJ2-1; D is ambiguous. CDR3 size: 12 residues. CDR1 and CDR2 from the germline V gene are SQVTM and ANQGSEA. V was cut by 3 bases and J by 8 bases, with 11 bases left in between. The CDR3 is CSVDGPSDEQFF. CDR3 DNA: TGCAGCGTTGATGGTCCAAGCGATGAGCAGTTCTTC.

This clonotype was seen a handful of times. The chain joins TRBV20-1 to TRBJ2-5; 14 nucleotides agree with TRBD2. Germline CDR1 DFQATT, CDR2 SNEGSKA (reference sequence). The CDR3 contains 15 residues. V lost 1 base to trimming and J lost 2 bases; unmatched junction nucleotides: 0. The CDR3 loop is CSARGLAGGQETQYF. CDR3 DNA: TGCAGTGCTAGAGGACTAGCGGGAGGGCAAGAGACCCAGTACTTC.

The gene calls are TRBV20-1 and TRBJ2-1; either TRBD1 or TRBD2 may supply D (5 bases each). Between the trimmed V and J ends, which lost 6 bases and 3 bases, there was a span of 15 bases. The CDR3 extends over 14 amino acids. The germline V gene encodes CDR1 DFQATT and CDR2 SNEGSKA (reference sequence). CDR3: CSASTGPGYNEQFF. The DNA of the CDR3 is TGCAGTGCATCAACGGGACCAGGCTACAATGAGCAGTTCTTC.

V usage is TRBV5-5 and J usage is TRBJ2-1; D is perhaps TRBD1 or TRBD2 (5 bases each). V shed 5 bases and J shed 4 bases, with 19 bases lying between them. The CDR3 covers 16 residues. Germline CDR1 and CDR2: SGHKS and YYEKEE (reference sequence). The CDR3 coding sequence is TGTGCCAGCAGTCCTCGCTTGGGGACCCCGTACAATGAGCAGTTCTTC. Residues: CASSPRLGTPYNEQFF. The full variable domain, in which reference TRBV5-5 and TRBJ2-1 provide the parts outside the CDR3, is DAGVTQSPTHLIKTRGQQVTLRCSPISGHKSVSWYQQVLGQGPQFIFQYYEKEERGRGNFPDRFSARQFPNYSSELNVNALLLGDSALYLCASSPRLGTPYNEQFFGPGTRLTVL.

The rearrangement links TRBV12-3 or TRBV12-4 to TRBJ1-2, with 9 bases lining up with TRBD1. J gave up 3 bases and V 2 bases, and 4 bases lay outside the gene matches. The CDR3 length is 15 residues. For the CDR3, the DNA is TGTGCCAGCAGTTTAAAGGGACAGGGCTACTATGGCTACACCTTC. It translates to CASSLKGQGYYGYTF.

Only a few counts were recorded for this clonotype. The genes are TRBV27 and TRBJ2-3, with unresolved D. The germline gives CDR1 MNHEY, CDR2 SMNVEV (reference sequence). This CDR3 is 12 amino acids long. V was cut by 0 bases and J by 7 bases, with 5 bases left in between. This CDR3 reads CASSLSGNTQYF. DNA of the CDR3: TGTGCCAGCAGTTTATCGGGGAATACGCAGTATTTT.

There are a few counts of this clonotype. The chain has TRBV29-1 and TRBJ2-1, with 8 positions matching TRBD1. The CDR3 extends over 13 amino acids. The trim removed 5 bases at V and 9 bases at J, leaving 9 bases unmatched. The V gene's germline CDR1 is SQVTM and CDR2 ANQGSEA. The CDR3 loop reads CSVSGGDRGEQFF. The CDR3 DNA follows: TGCAGCGTTTCCGGAGGTGACAGGGGTGAGCAGTTCTTC.

In its sample, this clonotype was seen many times. The chain is built from TRBV15 and TRBJ2-1; D possibly corresponds to TRBD1 (6 bases). There are 15 residues in the CDR3. Germline V gives CDR1 LNHNV, CDR2 YYDKDF (reference sequence). V lost 3 bases, J lost 3 bases, and 12 bases lay in between. The CDR3 DNA sequence: TGTGCCACCAGCAGCAAGGGACACTACTACAATGAGCAGTTCTTC. It translates to CATSSKGHYYNEQFF.

This clonotype was seen more than once but under ten times. V is TRBV12-3 or TRBV12-4 and J is TRBJ1-5; 8 bases fit TRBD1. The CDR3 has 14 amino acids. The J segment lost 3 bases and the V segment lost 7 bases, leaving 5 bases of the junction unmatched. CDR3 region: CASTADRANQPQHF. In nucleotides, the CDR3 is TGTGCCAGCACCGCGGACAGGGCCAATCAGCCCCAGCATTTT.

This clonotype was seen more than once but under ten times. This rearrangement joins TRBV7-9 to TRBJ2-1; possible D gene TRBD1, 7 bases. V lost 1 base, J lost 8 bases, and 15 bases lay in between. This CDR3 contains 15 residues. From germline, CDR1 is SEHNR and CDR2 FQNEAQ (reference sequence). The CDR3 DNA is TGTGCCAGCAGCTTAGTCCAGGGGGGAATCGATGAGCAGTTCTTC. This sequence encodes CASSLVQGGIDEQFF.

This clonotype was picked up a small number of times. The chain is built from TRBV11-2 and TRBJ2-3; TRBD2 matches at 8 bases. The germline V gene has CDR1 SGHAT and CDR2 FQNNGV. Trimming cost V 5 bases and J 4 bases; bases outside gene matches: 20. The CDR3 has 19 residues. The DNA of the CDR3 is TGTGCCAGCAGCCTGTGGGGGAAGGTACGGGAGGGAGGACCAGATACGCAGTATTTT. Its protein is CASSLWGKVREGGPDTQYF.

The chain has TRBV20-1 and TRBJ2-3; 12 positions agree with TRBD2. The CDR3 has 15 amino acids. Germline loops: CDR1 DFQATT, CDR2 SNEGSKA (reference sequence). J gave up 7 bases and V 4 bases, and 9 bases lay outside the gene matches. The CDR3: CSANTLAGGIHTQYF. Written as DNA, the CDR3 is TGCAGTGCTAACACGCTAGCGGGAGGGATTCATACGCAGTATTTT.

The rearrangement joins TRBV4-2 to TRBJ2-3, with 11 bases fitting TRBD1. The CDR3 contains 19 residues. Germline V lookup: CDR1 LGHNA, CDR2 YNFKEQ. With 0 bases clipped from V and 0 bases from J, the junction kept 8 bases outside the gene matches. The CDR3 bases are TGTGCCAGCAGCCAAGAGGAGCGGGACAGGGGGTATAGCACAGATACGCAGTATTTT. Protein sequence: CASSQEERDRGYSTDTQYF.

This sequence joins TRBV7-2 and TRBJ2-2, with TRBD2 as a possible D gene (7 bases). Germline lookup yields CDR1 SGHTA and CDR2 FQGNSA. This CDR3 contains 15 residues. The V end was cut by 7 bases, the J end by 4 bases, with 16 bases between. The CDR3 DNA sequence: TGTGCCAGCACCAGCTGGGGGGGCGCCACCGGGGAGCTGTTTTTT. It specifies CASTSWGGATGELFF.